Reported below is one T cell receptor beta chain. The data stem from a study of T-cell reconstitution after alpha-beta-depleted transplantation in children. This CDR3 contains 13 residues. Trimming left V 3 bases short and J 7 bases short, with 16 bases between. The germline CDR1 and CDR2 sequences are DFQATT and SNEGSKA (reference sequence). The TCRbeta library incorporated unique molecular identifiers. TCRdb independently ran MiXCR on the PCR reads; one entry per CDR3 protein. The data show about 610,000 distinct CDR3 sequences, approximately 10% seen once. The chain has TRBV20-1 and TRBJ2-7; the D gene is possibly TRBD1 (5 bases). The TCR was taken from a human donor who donated a stem cell graft to a child with acute myeloid leukemia. The specimen was PBMCs from the stem cell graft donor, collected from the stem cell graft. The CDR3 is CSASEKGPGEQYF. CDR3 nucleotide sequence: TGCAGTGCTAGCGAAAAGGGGCCAGGGGAGCAGTACTTC.